This TCR beta chain was found in a study of cytomegalovirus exposure and HLA in healthy donors. Study overall: Ancestry clustering placed around four fifths of several hundred genotyped donors in the Caucasian-associated cluster. General study results and limits: TCR beta chains numbering under 200 were designated cytomegalovirus-associated. For TCR beta chains, V- and J-gene trimming was later linked to a missense DCLRE1C variant.

With respect to this clone: As yet, its antigen is unknown.

PCR amplification relied on 60 Vbeta primers (plus 13 Jbeta primers). Data came from immunoSEQ multiplex PCR; TCRdb stores just in-frame clones and leaves some out. This sample yields approximately 120,000 clones, of which approximately 77% are seen a single time; more than 1.5% belongs to the top ten. Germline V gene lookup returns CDR1 SGHTA and CDR2 FQGNSA. The length of the CDR3 is 17 residues. The V and J ends lost 1 base and 2 bases, in that order; junction bases with no gene match: 8. The chain recombines TRBV7-2 with TRBJ1-3, with TRBD1 matching over 7 bases. Sequenced input: PBMCs. The receptor was derived from a young man in good health and CMV-seronegative. CDR3 in DNA: TGTGCCAGCAGCTTAGTTTCGGCAGGGGGTGCTGGAAACACCATATATTTT. Translating it yields CASSLVSAGGAGNTIYF.